These 24 T cell receptor beta chains came from one sample sequenced in a study of blood T cell repertoires in COVID-19. Clones were read by immunoSEQ multiplex PCR, and TCRdb kept only the in-frame ones, dropping some. Of roughly 41,000 clones listed, more than 75% are singletons. Sequencing was performed on peripheral blood. These TCRs come from a human donor in a cohort sampled during active COVID-19.

This chain joins TRBV7-2 and TRBJ2-3; 8 bases match TRBD2. After removal of 3 bases from V and 1 base from J, the junction contained 6 bases not matched to a gene. The CDR3 extends over 16 amino acids. CDR1 is SGHTA, CDR2 FQGNSA, per germline. This CDR3 reads CASSLKSGSRTDTQYF. Here the CDR3 DNA reads TGTGCCAGCAGCTTGAAAAGCGGGAGTCGCACAGATACGCAGTATTTT.

The chain is built from TRBV18 and TRBJ2-3; D is uncertain. V was shortened by 4 bases and J by 6 bases, with 11 bases between the two germline ends. This CDR3 has 13 residues. The germline gives CDR1 KGHSH, CDR2 LQKENI. The CDR3 is CASSLDTQDTQYF. DNA for the CDR3: TGTGCCAGCTCACTCGATACACAGGATACGCAGTATTTT.

The chain carries TRBV2 and TRBJ1-2; TRBD1 is a possible D gene (5 bases). There are 15 residues in the CDR3. Germline lookup yields CDR1 SNHLY and CDR2 FYNNEI. The V gene lost 1 base and the J gene lost 5 bases, with 14 bases spanning the gap. Here the CDR3 reads CASSEVSQGSYGYTF. CDR3 sequence (DNA): TGTGCCAGCAGTGAAGTGTCCCAGGGTTCGTATGGCTACACCTTC.

This clone was detected once. The chain couples TRBV30 to TRBJ2-1, with a possible D match to TRBD2 (6 bases). Germline V gives CDR1 GTSNPN, CDR2 SVGIG (reference sequence). This CDR3 region has 15 residues. The ends were cut back, 0 bases at V and 1 base at J, with 10 bases in the middle. CDR3 DNA sequence: TGTGCCTGGAGTGTACGAGCGGGTTCCTACAATGAGCAGTTCTTC. It specifies CAWSVRAGSYNEQFF.

The rearrangement joins TRBV30 to TRBJ1-2, with D perhaps TRBD1 (6 bases). Germline lookup yields CDR1 GTSNPN and CDR2 SVGIG (reference sequence). The V gene lost 3 bases and the J gene lost 2 bases, with 7 bases spanning the gap. CDR3 length: 12 amino acids. Here the CDR3 reads CAWSGQNYGYTF. The CDR3 DNA sequence: TGTGCCTGGAGCGGACAGAACTATGGCTACACCTTC.

The chain recombines TRBV7-8 with TRBJ2-5; TRBD1 aligns across 7 bases. Germline V CDR1 and CDR2: SGHVS, FQNEAQ. V lost 5 bases to trimming and J lost 5 bases; unmatched junction nucleotides: 8. CDR3 size: 14 residues. The CDR3 region is CASSNTGARETQYF. CDR3 sequence (DNA): TGTGCCAGCAGCAATACAGGGGCCCGGGAGACCCAGTACTTC.

This clone was seen just once. The V call is TRBV13, the J call TRBJ1-1, with 7 bases lining up with TRBD1. There are 15 residues in the CDR3. Germline V gives CDR1 PRHDT, CDR2 FYEKMQ (reference sequence). Trimming cost V 5 bases and J 8 bases; bases outside gene matches: 14. CDR3 nucleotide sequence: TGTGCCAGCAGCCCCGACAGGGCCACCAATGTAGAAGCTTTCTTT. As protein: CASSPDRATNVEAFF.

The chain recombines TRBV4-1 with TRBJ1-1; 7 positions match TRBD1. After removal of 0 bases from V and 6 bases from J, the junction contained 7 bases not matched to a gene. The CDR3 has 15 residues. CDR1 is MGHRA, CDR2 YSYEKL, per germline. The DNA of the CDR3 is TGCGCCAGCAGCCAAGATGAGGGGGCGCGGGCTGAAGCTTTCTTT. Translated: CASSQDEGARAEAFF.

The chain carries TRBV28 and TRBJ2-7, with TRBD1 identical over 8 bases. CDR1 and CDR2 (germline): MDHEN, SYDVKM. CDR3 size: 14 residues. The ends lost 7 bases at V and 2 bases at J; junction bases unmatched: 7. CDR3 amino acids: CASTWGTGAYEQYF. The DNA for the CDR3 is TGTGCCAGCACCTGGGGGACAGGAGCCTACGAGCAGTACTTC.

The table lists this clone with a few counts. Other DNA sequences of this sample code for an identical CDR3. The chain uses TRBV4-1 and TRBJ1-5, with TRBD1 matching 8 bases. The CDR3 totals 14 residues. J lost 6 bases, V lost 4 bases, and 5 bases had no gene match. CDR1 and CDR2 (germline): MGHRA, YSYEKL. The CDR3: CASSPRGQSQPQHF. The CDR3 nucleotides are TGCGCCAGCAGCCCCAGGGGGCAAAGTCAGCCCCAGCATTTT.

A single count supports this clone. V and J are TRBV4-2 and TRBJ2-7, with D unclear. The germline V and J ends were trimmed by 1 base and 0 bases, with 7 bases remaining between them. The CDR3 extends over 14 amino acids. Germline values: CDR1 LGHNA, CDR2 YNFKEQ. The DNA of the CDR3 is TGTGCCAGCAGCCAAGTTGGTAGCTCCTACGAGCAGTACTTC. Encoded protein: CASSQVGSSYEQYF.

The V gene is TRBV20-1, the J gene TRBJ1-1; no reliable D call. V was shortened by 3 bases and J by 6 bases, with 8 bases between the two germline ends. Germline V gene sequence: CDR1 DFQATT, CDR2 SNEGSKA (reference sequence). CDR3 length: 11 residues. CDR3 in DNA: TGCAGTGCTAGGGCAGTCTCTGAAGCTTTCTTT. This encodes CSARAVSEAFF.

This chain uses TRBV5-1 with TRBJ2-3; D gene ambiguous. The germline gives CDR1 SGHRS, CDR2 YFSETQ. V was pared by 3 bases and J by 0 bases, with 11 bases between. The CDR3 extends over 15 amino acids. In nucleotides, the CDR3 is TGCGCCAGCAGCTCGTCCCGTATTAGCACAGATACGCAGTATTTT. Protein product: CASSSSRISTDTQYF.

This clone was found a few times. The chain has TRBV6-5 and TRBJ2-3, with D perhaps matching TRBD1 (6 bases). V was cut by 5 bases and J by 3 bases, with 12 bases left in between. CDR3 length: 14 amino acids. Per germline, CDR1 MNHEY and CDR2 SVGAGI. DNA of the CDR3: TGTGCCAGCAGTCGACAGGTTCTTACAGATACGCAGTATTTT. Translated: CASSRQVLTDTQYF.

The chain joins TRBV6-2 or TRBV6-3 to TRBJ2-1; 9 positions agree with TRBD2. V was pared by 2 bases and J by 8 bases, with 4 bases of the junction left unmatched. The CDR3 sequence is 14 residues long. CDR1 is MNHEY, CDR2 SVGEGT, per germline. CDR3 bases: TGTGCCAGCAGTTACGATAGCGGGAGCCATGAGCAGTTCTTC. Protein: CASSYDSGSHEQFF.

This chain links TRBV6-5 with TRBJ2-3, with TRBD2 identical over 7 bases. Germline-derived CDR1 and CDR2 are MNHEY and SVGAGI. There are 15 residues in the CDR3. V gave up 7 bases and J gave up 2 bases; unmatched junction bases: 9. The CDR3 is CASTLGGGFTDTQYF. The CDR3 nucleotides read TGTGCCAGCACCCTTGGGGGGGGTTTCACAGATACGCAGTATTTT.

The CDR3 loop is CASSAPQEGGTTGELFF. CDR3 nucleotides: TGTGCCAGCAGCGCGCCTCAGGAGGGCGGGACCACCGGGGAGCTGTTTTTT. V is TRBV9 and J is TRBJ2-2; TRBD2 is a possible D gene (6 bases). This CDR3 comprises 17 residues. CDR1 and CDR2 (germline): SGDLS, YYNGEE. Trimming took off 3 bases at V and 4 bases at J, with 19 bases between the two ends.

The chain is built from TRBV7-9 and TRBJ2-7; 9 bases match TRBD2. The V gene end was trimmed by 4 bases and the J gene end by 2 bases; junction bases not matched to a gene: 9. The germline gives CDR1 SEHNR, CDR2 FQNEAQ (reference sequence). The CDR3 length is 16 residues. CDR3 bases: TGTGCCAGCAGCTCGAACTTAGCGGGGGTGGCCTACGAGCAGTACTTC. Translation gives CASSSNLAGVAYEQYF.

V is TRBV7-6 and J is TRBJ2-7; 7 bases fit TRBD1. From germline, CDR1 is SGHVS and CDR2 FNYEAQ. The CDR3 has 14 amino acids. J gave up 3 bases and V 5 bases, and 7 bases lay outside the gene matches. Written as DNA, the CDR3 is TGTGCCAGCAGCCACCGGGACAGAAGCTACGAGCAGTACTTC. The encoded protein is CASSHRDRSYEQYF.

The chain joins TRBV5-1 to TRBJ2-2; no clear D gene. Germline CDR1 SGHRS, CDR2 YFSETQ. V lost 4 bases, J lost 3 bases, and 13 bases lay in between. The CDR3 spans 15 residues. The CDR3 sequence is CASSLDMEDTGELFF. Here the CDR3 DNA reads TGCGCCAGCAGCCTCGACATGGAAGACACCGGGGAGCTGTTTTTT.

Only a few counts were recorded for this clone. The chain employs TRBV7-9 and TRBJ1-1, with unresolved D. The CDR3 covers 13 residues. CDR1 is SEHNR, CDR2 FQNEAQ, per germline (reference sequence). V was pared by 2 bases and J by 0 bases, with 4 bases between. As DNA, the CDR3 is TGTGCCAGCAGCTTAACGGTGAACACTGAAGCTTTCTTT. It codes for CASSLTVNTEAFF. Drawing the rest from reference TRBV7-9 and TRBJ1-1, the complete variable domain is DTGVSQNPRHKITKRGQNVTFRCDPISEHNRLYWYRQTLGQGPEFLTYFQNEAQLEKSRLLSDRFSAERPKGSFSTLEIQRTEQGDSAMYLCASSLTVNTEAFFGQGTRLTVV.

The V call is TRBV4-1, the J call TRBJ2-3; unclear D gene. There are 14 residues in the CDR3. Germline lookup yields CDR1 MGHRA and CDR2 YSYEKL. Trimming left V 1 base short and J 5 bases short, with 10 bases between. The CDR3 reads CASSQALSGDTQYF. DNA of the CDR3: TGCGCCAGCAGCCAAGCTCTATCGGGAGATACGCAGTATTTT.

This rearrangement joins TRBV5-4 to TRBJ2-6; D is possibly TRBD1 (6 bases). This CDR3 has 15 amino acids. Trimming removed 4 bases from V and 1 base from J, with 9 bases in between. The germline CDR1 and CDR2 sequences are SGHNT and YYREEE (reference sequence). CDR3 region: CASSTTGSGANVLTF. The DNA for the CDR3 is TGTGCCAGCAGCACCACAGGGTCTGGGGCCAACGTCCTGACTTTC.

The chain couples TRBV2 to TRBJ1-4, with D possibly matching TRBD1 (6 bases). The CDR3 totals 14 residues. Germline V CDR1 and CDR2: SNHLY, FYNNEI. The V end was cut by 4 bases, the J end by 4 bases, with 10 bases between. The CDR3 nucleotides read TGTGCCAGCAGTGGGGGGCCTGTTAATGAAAAACTGTTTTTT. Amino acids: CASSGGPVNEKLFF.